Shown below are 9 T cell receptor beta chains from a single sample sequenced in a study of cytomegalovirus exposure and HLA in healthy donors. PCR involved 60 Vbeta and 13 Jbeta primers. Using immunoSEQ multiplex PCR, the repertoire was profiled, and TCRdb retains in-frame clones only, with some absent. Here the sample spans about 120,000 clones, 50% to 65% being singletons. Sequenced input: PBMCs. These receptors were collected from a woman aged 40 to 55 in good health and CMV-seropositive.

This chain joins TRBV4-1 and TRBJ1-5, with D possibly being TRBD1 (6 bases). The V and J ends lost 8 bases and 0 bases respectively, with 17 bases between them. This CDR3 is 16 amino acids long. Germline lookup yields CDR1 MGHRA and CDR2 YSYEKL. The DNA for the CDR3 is TGCGCCAGCCCGCCCGACGGGGGGCTTAGCAATCAGCCCCAGCATTTT. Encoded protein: CASPPDGGLSNQPQHF.

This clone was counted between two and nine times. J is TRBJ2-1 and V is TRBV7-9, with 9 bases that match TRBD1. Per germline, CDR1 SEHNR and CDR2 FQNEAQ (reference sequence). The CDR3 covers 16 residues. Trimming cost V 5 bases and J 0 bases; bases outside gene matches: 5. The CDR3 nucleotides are TGTGCCAGCAGCCCTGGGACAGGGAGCTCCTACAATGAGCAGTTCTTC. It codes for CASSPGTGSSYNEQFF.

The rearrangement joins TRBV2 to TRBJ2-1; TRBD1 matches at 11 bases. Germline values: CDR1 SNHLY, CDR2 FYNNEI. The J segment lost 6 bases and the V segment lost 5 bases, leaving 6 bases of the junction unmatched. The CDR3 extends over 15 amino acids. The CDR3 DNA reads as TGTGCCAGCAGTTTACGGGACAGGGGGATCAATGAGCAGTTCTTC. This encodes CASSLRDRGINEQFF.

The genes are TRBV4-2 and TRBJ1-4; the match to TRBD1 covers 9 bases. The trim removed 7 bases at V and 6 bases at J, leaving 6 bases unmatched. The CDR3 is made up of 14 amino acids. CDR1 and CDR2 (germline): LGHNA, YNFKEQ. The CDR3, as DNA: TGTGCCAGCACCCCCGGGACAGGGCATGAAAAACTGTTTTTT. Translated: CASTPGTGHEKLFF.

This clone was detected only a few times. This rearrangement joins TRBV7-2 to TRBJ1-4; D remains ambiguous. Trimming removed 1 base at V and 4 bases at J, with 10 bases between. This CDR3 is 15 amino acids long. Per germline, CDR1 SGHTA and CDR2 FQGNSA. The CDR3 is CASSLVRASNEKLFF. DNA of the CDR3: TGTGCCAGCAGCTTAGTTCGAGCAAGTAATGAAAAACTGTTTTTT.

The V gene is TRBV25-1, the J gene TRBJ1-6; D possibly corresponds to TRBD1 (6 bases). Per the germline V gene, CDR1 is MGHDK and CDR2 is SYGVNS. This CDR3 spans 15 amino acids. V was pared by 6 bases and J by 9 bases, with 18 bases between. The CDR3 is CASREVGGVGSPLHF. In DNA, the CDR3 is TGTGCCAGCAGAGAGGTAGGGGGGGTGGGTTCACCCCTCCACTTT.

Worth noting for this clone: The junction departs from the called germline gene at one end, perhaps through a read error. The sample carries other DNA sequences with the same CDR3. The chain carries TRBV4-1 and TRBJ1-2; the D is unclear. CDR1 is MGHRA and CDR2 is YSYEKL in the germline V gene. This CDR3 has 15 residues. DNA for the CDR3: TGCGCTAGCAGCCAAGGGATCGGAGTAAACTATGGCTACACCTTC. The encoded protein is CASSQGIGVNYGYTF.

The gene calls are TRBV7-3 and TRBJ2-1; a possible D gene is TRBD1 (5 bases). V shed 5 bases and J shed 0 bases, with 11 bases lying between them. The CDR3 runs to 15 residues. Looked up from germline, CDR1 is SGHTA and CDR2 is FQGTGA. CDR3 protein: CASSPSRGSYNEQFF. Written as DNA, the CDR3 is TGTGCCAGCAGCCCATCTAGGGGCTCCTACAATGAGCAGTTCTTC.

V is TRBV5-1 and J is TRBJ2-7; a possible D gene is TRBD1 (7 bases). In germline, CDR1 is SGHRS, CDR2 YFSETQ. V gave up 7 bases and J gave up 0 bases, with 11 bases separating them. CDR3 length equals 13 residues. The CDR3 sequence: CASRGDSSYEQYF. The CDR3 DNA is TGCGCCAGCCGCGGGGACAGCTCCTACGAGCAGTACTTC.